A selection of T cell receptor beta chains follows, all from one sample in a study of beta chain features in type 1 diabetes. The assay was immunoSEQ multiplex PCR, and TCRdb's table has in-frame clones only and misses some. The profile shows 450,000 to 550,000 clones, about 32% of them singletons. Sequenced: naive CD4+ T cells from blood. These receptors all come from a man aged 18-30 years in good health. The CDR3 runs from the conserved cysteine through the conserved F or W. Fields, in order: CDR3 length, V gene, D gene, clone size, CDR3 protein. D genes are given only for firm matches. The size of a clone is reported for some rows only, either as once, few or many, or as a class for expanded clones.

>13|TRBV28|-|-
CASSPRMRGTQYF
>11|TRBV30|-|once
CAWSVQGEQFF
>17|TRBV7-2|TRBD2|-
CASSLAGLAGVTDTQYF
>15|TRBV30|-|-
CAWSVVQGQKEKLFF
>12|TRBV18|-|few
CASSPAGQPQHF
>17|TRBV27|-|-
CASSQYVRGEDKNIQYF
>14|TRBV29-1|-|-
CSVSSRMWTGELFF
>11|TRBV20-1|-|few
CSARDWNGYTF
>18|TRBV4-3|TRBD2|-
CASSQEPPTSGRGNEQFF
>16|TRBV25-1|-|-
CASSEISRSGANVLTF
>14|TRBV27|-|-
CASSLSMGNTEAFF
>14|TRBV4-3|TRBD1|-
CASSQVQGAREQFF
>13|TRBV14|TRBD1|few
CASSRVGQGSYTF
>16|TRBV15|TRBD2|few
CATSSQTSRDYNEQFF
>15|TRBV5-4|-|once
CASSLDKNSNQPQHF
>12|TRBV30|-|few
CAWSAGAGTQYF
>14|TRBV29-1|-|-
CSVERRVDVETQYF
>13|TRBV6-1|-|few
CASSNNRAGEQYF
>11|TRBV11-2|-|few
CASSLDAEQYF
>13|TRBV7-9|-|-
CASILNGMGEQYF
>14|TRBV25-1|TRBD1|few
CASTRTGTTGEQYF
>15|TRBV4-3|TRBD1|-
CASSQQTGAYEKLFF
>13|TRBV29-1|-|-
CSVGVAGSYEQYF
>17|TRBV9|TRBD2|-
CASSVPPRGGGTDTQYF
>14|TRBV28|-|few
CASSLSWGRETQYF
>16|TRBV7-2|-|few
CASSLVSGSSYNEQFF
>11|TRBV20-1|-|-
CSARATGRQYF
>15|TRBV29-1|-|few
CSVEGAGWMNTEAFF
>15|TRBV29-1|TRBD2|few
CSAAGVVRNTDTQYF
>15|TRBV7-6|-|few
CASSLLSGDTYEQYF
>14|TRBV7-8|-|few
CASSLVPGEGTQYF
>12|TRBV7-2|-|-
CASSPQGQPQHF
>13|TRBV7-2|-|once
CASSPNRDGTQYF
>16|TRBV27|-|few
CASSTRQSSGANVLTF
>14|TRBV11-2|-|few
CASSLGPGYTEAFF
>18|TRBV30|TRBD2|-
CAWSFTPSLAGGPNEQFF